The 4 T cell receptor beta chains below were found in one sample sequenced in a study of blood T cell repertoires in COVID-19. Sequencing was performed with immunoSEQ multiplex PCR; in TCRdb, only in-frame clones are kept and a portion is missing. The sample holds under 250,000 clones, around 86% seen once. The sample consisted of peripheral blood. Source of these receptors: a woman in her sixties who had recovered from COVID-19.

The chain links TRBV5-4 to TRBJ1-1, with D maybe TRBD1 (5 bases). This CDR3 region has 15 residues. Trimming stripped 4 bases from V and 5 bases from J, with 18 bases between. The germline CDR1 and CDR2 sequences are SGHNT and YYREEE (reference sequence). CDR3 nucleotides: TGTGCCAGCAGCCGGCTGGCGCTGGGGGGGACTGAAGCTTTCTTT. Translated, it gives CASSRLALGGTEAFF.

This chain joins TRBV7-6 and TRBJ1-1; D gene unclear. This CDR3 has 14 residues. V was trimmed by 1 base and J by 0 bases, leaving 6 bases between them. Germline V lookup: CDR1 SGHVS, CDR2 FNYEAQ. CDR3 in DNA: TGTGCCAGCAGCTTAGTCGCGTTGAACACTGAAGCTTTCTTT. It is translated as CASSLVALNTEAFF. The variable domain in full, with the rest retrieved from reference TRBV7-6 and TRBJ1-1, is GAGVSQSPRYKVTKRGQDVALRCDPISGHVSLYWYRQALGQGPEFLTYFNYEAQQDKSGLPNDRFSAERPEGSISTLTIQRTEQRDSAMYRCASSLVALNTEAFFGQGTRLTVV.

The sample holds a few counts of this clone. The V and J genes are TRBV24-1 and TRBJ2-3; 8 positions match TRBD2. Germline V gives CDR1 KGHDR, CDR2 SFDVKD. V was clipped by 3 bases and J by 6 bases; unmatched bases: 10. This CDR3 spans 16 amino acids. The CDR3 bases are TGTGCCACCAGTGATACGGGACTAGGTCATAGCGATACGCAGTATTTT. As protein: CATSDTGLGHSDTQYF.

This clone came up once. The chain is built from TRBV28 and TRBJ2-2, with D possibly being TRBD1 (6 bases). This CDR3 is built from 14 residues. Germline V gene sequence: CDR1 MDHEN, CDR2 SYDVKM. The V end lost 6 bases, the J end lost 1 base, and 9 bases lay between the germline ends. CDR3 sequence (DNA): TGTGCCAGCAGGGGCAGGGGGAACACCGGGGAGCTGTTTTTT. Translating it yields CASRGRGNTGELFF.